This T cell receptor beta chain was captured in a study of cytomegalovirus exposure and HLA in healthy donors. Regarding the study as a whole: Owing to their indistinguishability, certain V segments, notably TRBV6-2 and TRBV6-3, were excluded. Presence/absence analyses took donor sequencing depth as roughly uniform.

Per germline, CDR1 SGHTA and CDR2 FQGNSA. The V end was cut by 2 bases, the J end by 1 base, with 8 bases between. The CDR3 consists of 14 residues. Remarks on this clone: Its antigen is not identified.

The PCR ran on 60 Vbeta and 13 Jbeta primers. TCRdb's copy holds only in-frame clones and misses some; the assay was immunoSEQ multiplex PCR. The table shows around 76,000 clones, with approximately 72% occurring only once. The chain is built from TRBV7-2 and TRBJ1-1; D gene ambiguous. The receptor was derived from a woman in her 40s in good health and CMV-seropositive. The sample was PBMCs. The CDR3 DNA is TGTGCCAGCAGCTTATTGGGCAGGAACACTGAAGCTTTCTTT. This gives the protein CASSLLGRNTEAFF. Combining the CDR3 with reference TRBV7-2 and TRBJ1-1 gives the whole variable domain GAGVSQSPSNKVTEKGKDVELRCDPISGHTALYWYRQSLGQGLEFLIYFQGNSAPDKSGLPSDRFSAERTGGSVSTLTIQRTQQEDSAVYLCASSLLGRNTEAFFGQGTRLTVV.